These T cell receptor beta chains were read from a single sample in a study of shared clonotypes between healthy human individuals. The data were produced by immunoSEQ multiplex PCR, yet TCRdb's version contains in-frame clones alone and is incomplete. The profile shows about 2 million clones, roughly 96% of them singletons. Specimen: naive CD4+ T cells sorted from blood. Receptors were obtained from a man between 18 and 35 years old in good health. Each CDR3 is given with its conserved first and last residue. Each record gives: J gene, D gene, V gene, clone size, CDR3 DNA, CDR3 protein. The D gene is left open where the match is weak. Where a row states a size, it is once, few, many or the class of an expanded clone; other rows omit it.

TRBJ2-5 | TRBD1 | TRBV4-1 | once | TGCGCCAGCAGCCATCGACAGGGGATGGAGACCCAGTACTTC | CASSHRQGMETQYF
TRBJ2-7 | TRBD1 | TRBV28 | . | TGTGCCAGCAGTTTCCGGGACAGACCGACCTACGAGCAGTACTTC | CASSFRDRPTYEQYF
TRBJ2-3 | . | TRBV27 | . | TGTGCCAGCGGCCTACAGGGAAATACGCAGTATTTT | CASGLQGNTQYF
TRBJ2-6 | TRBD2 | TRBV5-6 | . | TGTGCCAGCAGCTTGGTTTTTCTAGCGGGGAACTCTGGGGCCAACGTCCTGACTTTC | CASSLVFLAGNSGANVLTF
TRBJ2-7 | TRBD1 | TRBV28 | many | TGTGCCAGCAGTTCTGCCGGGACAGGGGGCTACGAGCAGTACTTC | CASSSAGTGGYEQYF
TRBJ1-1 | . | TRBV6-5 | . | TGTGCCAGCAGTTACTCTAGTGTGGTGAACACTGAAGCTTTCTTT | CASSYSSVVNTEAFF
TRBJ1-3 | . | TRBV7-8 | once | TGTGCCAGCAGCTCCTTAGGGGCCGACCCTGGAAACACCATATATTTT | CASSSLGADPGNTIYF
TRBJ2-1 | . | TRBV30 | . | TGTGCCTGGACCGTCGGGGGTGAGCAGTTCTTC | CAWTVGGEQFF
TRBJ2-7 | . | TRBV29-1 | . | TGCAGCGTTGGCTGGAGTTTTTACGAGCAGTACTTC | CSVGWSFYEQYF
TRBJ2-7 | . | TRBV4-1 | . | TGCGCCAGCAGCCAAGAGGACGGAGCCTACGAGCAGTACTTC | CASSQEDGAYEQYF
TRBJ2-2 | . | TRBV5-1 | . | TGCGCCAGCAGCTTTGTGGGGACGAACACCGGGGAGCTGTTTTTT | CASSFVGTNTGELFF
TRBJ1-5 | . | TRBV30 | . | TGTGCCTGGAGTCCGGGGGCCGATCAGCCCCAGCATTTT | CAWSPGADQPQHF
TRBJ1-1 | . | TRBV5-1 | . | TGCGCCAGCAGCTCGTCAGGGGTGAACACTGAAGCTTTCTTT | CASSSSGVNTEAFF
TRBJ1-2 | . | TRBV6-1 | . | TGTGCCACCGACAGGCTACAAGTCCCCAACTATGGCTACACCTTC | CATDRLQVPNYGYTF
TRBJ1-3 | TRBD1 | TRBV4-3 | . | TGCGCCAGCAGCCGGGGGGGACAGCTCGTAGGAAACACCATATATTTT | CASSRGGQLVGNTIYF
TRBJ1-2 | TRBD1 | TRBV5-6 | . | TGTGCCAGCAGCCTTGGACAGGGGTTTGACTACACCTTC | CASSLGQGFDYTF
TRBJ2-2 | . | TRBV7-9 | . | TGTGCCAGCAGCTTGGTCTCTGGGCCTAAAGCCGGGGAGCTGTTTTTT | CASSLVSGPKAGELFF
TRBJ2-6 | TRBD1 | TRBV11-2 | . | TGTGCCAGCAGCTTAGATCGGGGACAGGGGTTAACTGGGGCCAACGTCCTGACTTTC | CASSLDRGQGLTGANVLTF
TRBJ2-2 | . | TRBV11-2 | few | TGTGCCAGCAGCTTAGACACCGGGGAGCTGTTTTTT | CASSLDTGELFF
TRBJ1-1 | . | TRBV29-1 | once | TGCAGCGTTGAAGGGGGCGAGAACACTGAAGCTTTCTTT | CSVEGGENTEAFF
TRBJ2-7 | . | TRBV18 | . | TGTGCCAGCTCTATGAACCACGAGCAGTACTTC | CASSMNHEQYF
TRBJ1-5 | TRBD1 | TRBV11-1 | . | TGTGCCAGCAGCTCGGACAGGGGGGGTGCGGGCAATCAGCCCCAGCATTTT | CASSSDRGGAGNQPQHF